One and the same sample provided the 23 T cell receptor beta chains below, sequenced in a study of cytomegalovirus exposure and HLA in healthy donors. With 60 Vbeta and 13 Jbeta primers, the PCR was carried out. Method: immunoSEQ multiplex PCR; TCRdb's copy keeps in-frame clones and lacks some. The table has around 80,000 clones, over 65% seen once. The source material was PBMCs. These receptors came from a man in his forties in good health and CMV-seronegative.

This clone counts as medium-sized. The chain employs TRBV5-4 and TRBJ2-7; no clear D gene. Trimming pared 4 bases from V and 3 bases from J, leaving 11 bases between. The CDR3 has 13 residues. The germline CDR1 and CDR2 sequences are SGHNT and YYREEE (reference sequence). CDR3 sequence (DNA): TGTGCCAGCAGCCCCGAGCAAGACTACGAGCAGTACTTC. Protein sequence: CASSPEQDYEQYF.

This clone was observed a handful of times. The rearrangement joins TRBV19 to TRBJ2-5, with no clear D. The J call may be mistaken, given a closer DNA end match to TRBJ2-7. The CDR3 is made up of 14 amino acids. Germline CDR1 is LNHDA and CDR2 is SQIVND (reference sequence). In DNA form, the CDR3 reads TGTGCCAGTAGTATAACACACGACTCCTACGAGCAGTACTTC. Translated, it gives CASSITHDSYEQYF.

A note on this clone: The junction shows a germline mismatch at one end, possibly a read error. The J gene is TRBJ2-7, the V gene TRBV2; 7 nucleotides agree with TRBD2. CDR1 SNHLY and CDR2 FYNNEI come from the germline V gene. This CDR3 comprises 15 residues. The CDR3 DNA reads TGTGCCAGCAGTGAGGCTAGCGGAGTGGCCTACGAACAGTACTTC. It yields the protein CASSEASGVAYEQYF.

This clone was detected a few times. V gene TRBV2 combines with J gene TRBJ2-5, with no clear D. The better agreement between TRBJ2-7 and the DNA end casts doubt on the J call. Germline V gives CDR1 SNHLY, CDR2 FYNNEI. The CDR3 consists of 13 residues. The CDR3 sequence: CASRPDLTYEQYF. The CDR3 nucleotides are TGTGCCAGCAGACCTGACTTAACCTACGAGCAGTACTTC.

The chain is built from TRBV5-1 and TRBJ2-1, with D possibly being TRBD2 (5 bases). V lost 4 bases to trimming and J lost 9 bases, with 23 bases between them. Germline V gives CDR1 SGHRS, CDR2 YFSETQ. This CDR3 region has 16 residues. The CDR3 reads CASSLGELRTRGEQFF. As DNA, the CDR3 is TGCGCCAGCAGCCTCGGGGAATTGCGAACACGGGGTGAGCAGTTCTTC.

This chain uses TRBV7-9 with TRBJ2-3; 8 bases line up with TRBD2. From germline, CDR1 is SEHNR and CDR2 FQNEAQ (reference sequence). The V and J ends lost 5 bases and 3 bases, in that order; junction bases with no gene match: 7. The CDR3 runs 15 residues. This CDR3 reads CASSPSGSGTDTQYF. The CDR3 DNA reads as TGTGCCAGCAGCCCGAGCGGGAGCGGTACAGATACGCAGTATTTT.

This chain connects TRBV27 to TRBJ2-7; D is perhaps TRBD1 (5 bases). V was clipped by 4 bases and J by 0 bases, with 13 bases between them. Per germline, CDR1 MNHEY and CDR2 SMNVEV (reference sequence). This CDR3 is built from 15 residues. For the CDR3, the DNA is TGTGCCAGCAGTTCAGCCGGACACCCCTCCTACGAGCAGTACTTC. Residues: CASSSAGHPSYEQYF.

The rearrangement links TRBV11-2 to TRBJ1-4; D may be TRBD1 (6 bases). CDR1 is SGHAT and CDR2 is FQNNGV in the germline V gene. The CDR3 has 14 residues. Trimming removed 4 bases from V and 12 bases from J, with 18 bases in between. CDR3 sequence reads: CASSSRDTRLELFF. The CDR3 DNA is TGTGCCAGCAGCTCCCGGGACACCAGGCTTGAACTGTTTTTT.

This chain connects TRBV5-8 to TRBJ1-5; perhaps TRBD1 as D (5 bases). The CDR3 extends over 16 amino acids. V lost 0 bases to trimming and J lost 0 bases, with 10 bases between them. The germline V gene encodes CDR1 SGHTS and CDR2 YDEGEE. Here the CDR3 reads CASSLGRQPSNQPQHF. The CDR3 DNA reads as TGTGCCAGCAGCTTGGGGAGACAGCCTAGCAATCAGCCCCAGCATTTT. The entire variable domain, with the rest obtained from reference TRBV5-8 and TRBJ1-5, is as follows: EAGVTQSPTHLIKTRGQQATLRCSPISGHTSVYWYQQALGLGLQFLLWYDEGEERNRGNFPPRFSGRQFPNYSSELNVNALELEDSALYLCASSLGRQPSNQPQHFGDGTRLSIL.

This chain uses TRBV7-8 with TRBJ2-5; TRBD2 agrees at 8 bases. The CDR3 is 12 amino acids. Germline lookup yields CDR1 SGHVS and CDR2 FQNEAQ. Trimming took 4 bases from V and 11 from J; bases not matched to a gene: 6. This chain's CDR3 is CASSSGGAQQYF. The DNA for the CDR3 is TGTGCCAGCAGCTCCGGGGGGGCTCAGCAGTACTTC.

The rearrangement joins TRBV5-1 to TRBJ1-6, with 8 bases that match TRBD1. The CDR3 is made up of 16 amino acids. Germline CDR1 reads SGHRS; CDR2 reads YFSETQ. V was pared by 4 bases and J by 6 bases, with 9 bases of the junction left unmatched. The CDR3 region has the DNA TGCGCCAGCAGCCTCGGGGCAGGGGGCGGTAATTCACCCCTCCACTTT. Protein: CASSLGAGGGNSPLHF.

This chain links TRBV6-6 with TRBJ1-1, with 9 bases lining up with TRBD1. Germline V lookup: CDR1 MNHNY, CDR2 SVGAGI (reference sequence). The CDR3 sequence is 13 residues long. Trimming at V came to 10 bases and at J to 1 base, leaving 4 bases not matched to a gene. In DNA form, the CDR3 reads TGTGCCAACCGGGGACAGGGGAACACTGAAGCTTTCTTT. Its protein is CANRGQGNTEAFF.

As DNA, the CDR3 is TGTGCCAGCAGCTTTTTACAGGGCTTTTATAGCAATCAGCCCCAGCATTTT. Translation gives CASSFLQGFYSNQPQHF. This chain joins TRBV12-1 and TRBJ1-5; TRBD1 reflects the table's D call only, with no check against the DNA. TRBV12-1 is a documented pseudogene. The CDR3 runs to 17 residues.

The chain is built from TRBV4-1 and TRBJ2-1; no firm D call. Germline values: CDR1 MGHRA, CDR2 YSYEKL. This CDR3 spans 16 amino acids. Trimming cost V 0 bases and J 2 bases, with 11 bases left between them. CDR3 nucleotide sequence: TGCGCCAGCAGCCAAGATCCCCCGCCTACCTACAATGAGCAGTTCTTC. This sequence encodes CASSQDPPPTYNEQFF.

The chain combines TRBV7-6 with TRBJ1-4, with 8 bases lining up with TRBD1. CDR1 and CDR2 (germline): SGHVS, FNYEAQ. The CDR3 has 17 amino acids. V was pared by 4 bases and J by 0 bases, with 7 bases of the junction left unmatched. The DNA of the CDR3 is TGTGCCAGCAGCTCGAGGACAGGGACTGCAACTAATGAAAAACTGTTTTTT. As protein: CASSSRTGTATNEKLFF.

The rearrangement links TRBV9 to TRBJ2-2, with D tentatively TRBD2 (6 bases). V was cut by 1 base and J by 7 bases, with 14 bases left in between. This CDR3 has 15 residues. Germline V lookup: CDR1 SGDLS, CDR2 YYNGEE. CDR3 DNA: TGTGCCAGCAGCGTACGACTAGACCTCGGCGGGGAGCTGTTTTTT. Its protein is CASSVRLDLGGELFF. The variable domain in full, with the rest retrieved from reference TRBV9 and TRBJ2-2, is DSGVTQTPKHLITATGQRVTLRCSPRSGDLSVYWYQQSLDQGLQFLIQYYNGEERAKGNILERFSAQQFPDLHSELNLSSLELGDSALYFCASSVRLDLGGELFFGEGSRLTVL.

This sequence joins TRBV5-1 and TRBJ2-5; 11 nucleotides match TRBD2. Trimming cost V 0 bases and J 4 bases; bases outside gene matches: 5. The CDR3 runs 16 residues. The V gene's germline CDR1 is SGHRS and CDR2 YFSETQ. DNA of the CDR3: TGCGCCAGCAGCTTGGGACTAGCGGGAATTGTAGAGACCCAGTACTTC. Its translation: CASSLGLAGIVETQYF.

The chain couples TRBV27 to TRBJ1-2; 10 nucleotides line up with TRBD1. V trimming: 2 bases; J trimming: 2 bases; junction bases outside the gene matches: 5. The CDR3 is made up of 16 amino acids. Germline CDR1 and CDR2: MNHEY and SMNVEV (reference sequence). The CDR3 spells CASSLRRTGGNYGYTF. For the CDR3, the DNA is TGTGCCAGCAGTTTAAGGCGGACAGGGGGGAACTATGGCTACACCTTC.

The CDR3 DNA is TGTGCCAGCAGACCCAGCGGGTCGAGCACCGGGGAGCTGTTTTTT. Amino acid sequence: CASRPSGSSTGELFF. The chain carries TRBV7-2 and TRBJ2-2, with a tentative D call TRBD2 (6 bases). V was trimmed by 6 bases and J by 4 bases, leaving 15 bases between them. The CDR3 sequence is 15 residues long. Germline CDR1 SGHTA, CDR2 FQGNSA.

Turning to this clone: Relative to the germline gene, one junction end is altered; a read error may explain this. This rearrangement joins TRBV7-6 to TRBJ2-1; 7 nucleotides match TRBD1. The CDR3 spans 14 residues. Germline V gene data show CDR1 as SGHVS and CDR2 as FNYEAQ. In DNA form, the CDR3 reads TGTGCCAGCAGCCGAGGGGGCTCCAACAATGAGCAGTTCTTC. Translation gives CASSRGGSNNEQFF.

The chain joins TRBV10-2 to TRBJ1-1; maybe TRBD1 (5 bases). The CDR3 runs to 14 residues. Trimming removed 5 bases from V and 5 bases from J, with 15 bases in between. The V gene's germline CDR1 is WSHSY and CDR2 SAAADI. As DNA, the CDR3 is TGCGCCAGCAGTAAGGGGCTGGAAATGACTGAAGCTTTCTTT. It yields the protein CASSKGLEMTEAFF.

This clone was picked up one time. The chain carries TRBV9 and TRBJ2-1, with 14 bases lining up with TRBD2. Germline V gene sequence: CDR1 SGDLS, CDR2 YYNGEE. J was trimmed by 8 bases and V by 4 bases; bases with no gene match: 5. This CDR3 has 15 amino acids. This CDR3 reads CASSLGLAGVDEQFF. The CDR3 nucleotides are TGTGCCAGCAGCTTGGGACTAGCGGGAGTTGATGAGCAGTTCTTC.

The chain carries TRBV6-1 and TRBJ1-2; TRBD1 matches 8 bases. The length of the CDR3 is 18 residues. Germline trimming cut 4 bases from V and 8 bases from J; bases unmatched to any gene: 21. CDR1 and CDR2 from the germline V gene are MNHNS and SASEGT. This CDR3 is CASSGEFTKDRALRGYTF. The CDR3 nucleotides read TGTGCCAGCAGTGGGGAGTTTACGAAGGACAGGGCATTAAGAGGCTACACCTTC.